This TCR beta chain was recorded in a study of cytomegalovirus exposure and HLA in healthy donors. Study-level background: A data release that came early held 75 million to 85 million unique TCRs from HLA-typed donors. Researchers found that roughly 81% of about 400 genotyped donors fell within the Caucasian-associated ancestry cluster.

Use of 60 Vbeta and 13 Jbeta primers characterized the PCR. Profiling relied on immunoSEQ multiplex PCR, and the TCRdb table lists in-frame clones only, not all of them. The sample includes more than 50,000 clones. As to this clone: Its specificity is unknown.

General study results and limits: Later genetic work tied a missense DCLRE1C variant to beta-chain V and J trimming.

The clonotype comes from a man between 18 and 35 years old in good health and CMV-seropositive. The sample taken for sequencing was PBMCs.

The CDR3 loop is CASSTGDYGYTF. In nucleotides, the CDR3 is TGTGCCAGCAGTACGGGGGACTATGGCTACACCTTC. The chain has TRBV28 and TRBJ1-2, with D possibly matching TRBD1 (5 bases). The CDR3 spans 12 residues. Trimming took off 5 bases at V and 3 bases at J, with 7 bases between the two ends. The germline gives CDR1 MDHEN, CDR2 SYDVKM.